The next 8 T cell receptor beta chains were all read from a single sample in a study of T-cell reconstitution after alpha-beta-depleted transplantation in children. Unique molecular identifiers were incorporated during preparation of the TCRbeta library. TCRdb itself ran the PCR reads through MiXCR, one entry per CDR3 protein. The sample records about 420,000 distinct CDR3 sequences, roughly 16% being singletons. Source: PBMCs, mostly from graft donor cells, taken 360 days after TCRalphabeta/CD19-depleted stem cell transplant. The receptors derive from a boy less than two years old who had a stem cell transplant for Wiskott-Aldrich syndrome, so the T cells may come from the graft donor.

This clonotype turned up a few times. This chain connects TRBV7-9 to TRBJ2-7; D is undetermined. The CDR3 is 16 residues long. The germline V gene has CDR1 SEHNR and CDR2 FQNEAQ (reference sequence). Trimming stripped 1 base from V and 5 bases from J, with 18 bases between. CDR3 loop: CASSLDSRGVKDEQYF. The CDR3 nucleotides read TGTGCCAGCAGCTTAGATTCTAGAGGAGTCAAGGACGAGCAGTACTTC.

The V gene is TRBV4-1, the J gene TRBJ1-5; TRBD1 is a possible D gene (5 bases). The CDR3 is made up of 15 amino acids. Germline-derived CDR1 and CDR2 are MGHRA and YSYEKL. Trimming pared 0 bases from V and 7 bases from J, leaving 13 bases between. The CDR3 sequence is CASSQDWDLEQPQHF. CDR3 nucleotide sequence: TGCGCCAGCAGCCAAGACTGGGACCTAGAACAGCCCCAGCATTTT.

The rearrangement joins TRBV7-2 to TRBJ2-7; TRBD1 agrees at 7 bases. The CDR3 totals 13 residues. The germline V gene encodes CDR1 SGHTA and CDR2 FQGNSA. The V and J ends lost 4 bases and 6 bases, in that order; junction bases with no gene match: 6. The CDR3 nucleotides are TGTGCCAGCAGCTACAGGGGTAGTGGCGAGCAGTACTTC. Amino acids: CASSYRGSGEQYF.

This chain links TRBV7-9 with TRBJ2-5, with 9 bases matching TRBD1. There are 14 residues in the CDR3. Germline assignment: CDR1 SEHNR and CDR2 FQNEAQ (reference sequence). The V and J ends lost 4 bases and 5 bases, in that order; junction bases with no gene match: 5. The CDR3 DNA follows: TGTGCCAGCAGCTGGGACAGGGCCCCGGAGACCCAGTACTTC. Its translation: CASSWDRAPETQYF.

V usage is TRBV5-1 and J usage is TRBJ2-2; D uncertain. Trimming shortened V by 1 base and J by 6 bases, and 13 bases separated the two germline ends. Germline CDR1 reads SGHRS; CDR2 reads YFSETQ. The length of the CDR3 is 15 residues. For the CDR3, the DNA is TGCGCCAGCAGCTTGATTAGGATGGGTGCCGGGGAGCTGTTTTTT. It specifies CASSLIRMGAGELFF. The full variable domain, its missing parts supplied by reference TRBV5-1 and TRBJ2-2, is KAGVTQTPRYLIKTRGQQVTLSCSPISGHRSVSWYQQTPGQGLQFLFEYFSETQRNKGNFPGRFSGRQFSNSRSEMNVSTLELGDSALYLCASSLIRMGAGELFFGEGSRLTVL.

J is TRBJ2-1 and V is TRBV5-1; tentatively, D is TRBD2 (7 bases). Looked up from germline, CDR1 is SGHRS and CDR2 is YFSETQ. The V end lost 8 bases, the J end lost 3 bases, and 12 bases lay between the germline ends. CDR3 size: 13 residues. The CDR3 region has the DNA TGCGCCAGTGAGGGGGGGCGCTACAATGAGCAGTTCTTC. It yields the protein CASEGGRYNEQFF.

The chain recombines TRBV10-3 with TRBJ2-2; the D gene is possibly TRBD2 (7 bases). The CDR3 runs to 17 residues. V was cut by 2 bases and J by 7 bases, with 20 bases left in between. Germline CDR1 ENHRY, CDR2 SYGVKD. For the CDR3, the DNA is TGTGCCATCAGTGAGCCGGGGGGCTGGTTGAGGTTCGGGGAGCTGTTTTTT. Translated, it gives CAISEPGGWLRFGELFF.

This clonotype was seen once. This chain joins TRBV2 and TRBJ2-7; possible D gene TRBD2, 6 bases. This CDR3 contains 13 residues. Germline loops: CDR1 SNHLY, CDR2 FYNNEI. V was shortened by 8 bases and J by 8 bases, with 19 bases between the two germline ends. This chain's CDR3 is CASFSRLAGKQYF. The CDR3 DNA reads TGTGCCAGCTTCTCTAGGCTGGCGGGGAAGCAGTACTTC. The full variable domain, rest sourced from reference TRBV2 and TRBJ2-7, is EPEVTQTPSHQVTQMGQEVILRCVPISNHLYFYWYRQILGQKVEFLVSFYNNEISEKSEIFDDQFSVERPDGSNFTLKIRSTKLEDSAMYFCASFSRLAGKQYFGPGTRLTVT.